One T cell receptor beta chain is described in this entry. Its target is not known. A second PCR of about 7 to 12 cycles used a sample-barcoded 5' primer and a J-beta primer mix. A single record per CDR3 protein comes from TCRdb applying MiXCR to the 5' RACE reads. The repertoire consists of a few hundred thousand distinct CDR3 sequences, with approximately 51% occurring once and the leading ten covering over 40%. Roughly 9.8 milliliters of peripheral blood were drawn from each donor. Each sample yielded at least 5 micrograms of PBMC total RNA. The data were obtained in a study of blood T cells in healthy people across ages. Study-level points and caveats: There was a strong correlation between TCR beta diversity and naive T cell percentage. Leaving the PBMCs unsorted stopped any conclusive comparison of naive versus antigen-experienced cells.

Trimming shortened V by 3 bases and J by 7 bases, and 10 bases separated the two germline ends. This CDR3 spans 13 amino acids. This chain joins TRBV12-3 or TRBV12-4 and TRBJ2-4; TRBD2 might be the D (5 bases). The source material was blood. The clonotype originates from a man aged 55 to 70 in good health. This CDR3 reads CASSFSTGNIQYF. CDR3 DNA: TGTGCCAGCAGTTTTTCGACGGGGAACATTCAGTACTTC.